This TCR beta chain was obtained from a study of identical twins. Notes on the study in general: Carriage of fewer insertions was seen in abundant cord blood beta clonotypes, whereas memory repertoires showed none. Findings depended on cross-sectional statistics rather than tracking the same donors. Beta out-of-frame sequences showed weaker excess sharing between twins.

This clonotype was observed many times. Its antigen remains unidentified. A single record per CDR3 protein comes from TCRdb applying MiXCR to the 5' RACE reads. The table shows about 300,000 distinct CDR3 sequences, with roughly an eighth occurring only once. Healthy Caucasians supplied all donations. The CDR3 covers 17 residues. Looked up from germline, CDR1 is SGHVS and CDR2 is FQNEAQ. The ends lost 4 bases at V and 4 bases at J; junction bases unmatched: 7. In addition, the sample was reused for a study of yellow fever vaccine responses in identical twins.

The chain links TRBV7-8 to TRBJ2-1; 13 positions match TRBD2. Sequencing was done on a sample of CD8+ T cells sorted from blood. The receptor was derived from a woman under 30 in good health. CDR3 loop: CASSSRLAGGYYNEQFF. In nucleotides, the CDR3 is TGTGCCAGCAGCTCGCGACTAGCGGGAGGCTATTACAATGAGCAGTTCTTC.